The 15 T cell receptor beta chains given below trace back to one sample, sequenced in a study of T cell repertoires and HLA-DP antigens. Sequencing was performed with immunoSEQ multiplex PCR; in TCRdb, only in-frame clones are kept and a portion is missing. The sample lists over 100,000 clones, nearly 95% occurring once. Antigen specificity for these receptors is unknown. Sequencing was carried out using CD4+ T cells from PBMCs. The receptors were sampled from a woman between 18 and 30 years old in good health and CMV-seronegative.

The CDR3 region has the DNA TGTGCCAGCAGTTTAGTAAGGGATCAGCCCCAGCATTTT. Translated: CASSLVRDQPQHF. This sequence joins TRBV27 and TRBJ1-5; no clear D. CDR1 MNHEY and CDR2 SMNVEV come from the germline V gene (reference sequence). V was clipped by 2 bases and J by 5 bases, with 7 bases between them. The CDR3 runs to 13 residues.

The rearrangement uses TRBV9 and TRBJ2-1, with D unclear. CDR1 and CDR2 from the germline V gene are SGDLS and YYNGEE. This CDR3 comprises 20 residues. V gave up 0 bases and J gave up 0 bases, with 22 bases separating them. CDR3 nucleotides: TGTGCCAGCAGCGTAGAAAGCACCAGCGCCCGCAACCCCTCCTACAATGAGCAGTTCTTC. This encodes CASSVESTSARNPSYNEQFF.

The chain carries TRBV6-4 and TRBJ2-7; D possibly corresponds to TRBD1 (5 bases). CDR1 is MRHNA and CDR2 is SNTAGT in the germline V gene. This CDR3 has 14 residues. Trimming left V 8 bases short and J 4 bases short, with 18 bases between. CDR3 in DNA: TGTGCCAGCTCAGTTGTGCAGGGTAGGTACGAGCAGTACGTC. Translated: CASSVVQGRYEQYV.

The gene calls are TRBV5-1 and TRBJ1-5; TRBD1 might be the D (5 bases). V lost 3 bases, J lost 6 bases, and 13 bases lay in between. The CDR3 totals 14 residues. CDR1 SGHRS and CDR2 YFSETQ come from the germline V gene. CDR3 amino acids: CASSSGAPGQPQHF. The CDR3 bases are TGCGCCAGCAGCTCCGGGGCGCCGGGTCAGCCCCAGCATTTT.

The chain carries TRBV15 and TRBJ2-3; D might be TRBD1 or TRBD2, each matching 5 bases. V gave up 5 bases and J gave up 3 bases, with 9 bases separating them. Germline V gene sequence: CDR1 LNHNV, CDR2 YYDKDF (reference sequence). There are 13 residues in the CDR3. The CDR3 loop is CATSGDGTDTQYF. CDR3 DNA: TGTGCCACCAGCGGGGACGGGACAGATACGCAGTATTTT.

A single count supports this clone. The rearrangement joins TRBV5-4 to TRBJ2-5; D might be TRBD2 (6 bases). V lost 3 bases to trimming and J lost 5 bases, with 17 bases between them. The CDR3 loop spans 15 amino acids. CDR1 and CDR2 (germline): SGHNT, YYREEE (reference sequence). Here the CDR3 DNA reads TGTGCCAGCAGCTCGGCGCCGGGACTGAGCGAGACCCAGTACTTC. It codes for CASSSAPGLSETQYF.

The V gene is TRBV19, the J gene TRBJ2-2, with 9 bases fitting TRBD2. V dropped 2 bases and J dropped 5; count of bases not matched to a gene: 12. The CDR3 consists of 18 residues. Germline V lookup: CDR1 LNHDA, CDR2 SQIVND (reference sequence). The CDR3 sequence is CASSISPSGASRTGELFF. DNA for the CDR3: TGTGCCAGTAGTATAAGTCCTAGCGGGGCGAGCCGAACCGGGGAGCTGTTTTTT.

The J gene is TRBJ1-1, the V gene TRBV7-3; D ambiguous. This CDR3 comprises 13 residues. Germline V gives CDR1 SGHTA, CDR2 FQGTGA. Trimming took 1 base from V and 3 from J, leaving 6 bases between them. The CDR3 nucleotides are TGTGCCAGCAGCTTAATGAAAGACACTGAAGCTTTCTTT. Residues: CASSLMKDTEAFF.

Here the CDR3 reads CATSSPQRGGHETQYF. CDR3 DNA: TGTGCCACCAGCAGCCCCCAGCGGGGGGGGCATGAGACCCAGTACTTC. This chain joins TRBV15 and TRBJ2-5; 10 bases align to TRBD2. The CDR3 contains 16 residues. The germline V gene encodes CDR1 LNHNV and CDR2 YYDKDF (reference sequence). After removal of 3 bases from V and 5 bases from J, the junction contained 9 bases not matched to a gene.

The chain carries TRBV11-1 and TRBJ2-7, with 9 bases aligning to TRBD1. V lost 5 bases, J lost 2 bases, and 1 base stayed unmatched. In germline, CDR1 is SGHAT, CDR2 FQDESV (reference sequence). This CDR3 has 13 amino acids. CDR3 residues: CASSDRGTYEQYV. Here the CDR3 DNA reads TGTGCCAGCAGCGACAGGGGGACCTACGAGCAGTACGTC.

V gene TRBV7-9 combines with J gene TRBJ1-4; maybe TRBD1 (5 bases). The CDR3 is 15 amino acids. The ends were cut back, 1 base at V and 8 bases at J, with 14 bases in the middle. Germline loops: CDR1 SEHNR, CDR2 FQNEAQ (reference sequence). The CDR3 DNA follows: TGTGCCAGCAGCTTAGTCGGGGGACGTCCGGAAAAACTGTTTTTT. Translating it yields CASSLVGGRPEKLFF.

The chain couples TRBV2 to TRBJ2-7; 8 bases align to TRBD1. V lost 9 bases and J lost 4; bases outside the gene matches: 5. The CDR3 runs to 12 residues. The V gene's germline CDR1 is SNHLY and CDR2 FYNNEI. This CDR3 is CASRTGTYEQYF. The CDR3 DNA reads TGTGCCAGTCGGACAGGGACTTACGAGCAGTACTTC. Combining the CDR3 with reference TRBV2 and TRBJ2-7 gives the whole variable domain EPEVTQTPSHQVTQMGQEVILRCVPISNHLYFYWYRQILGQKVEFLVSFYNNEISEKSEIFDDQFSVERPDGSNFTLKIRSTKLEDSAMYFCASRTGTYEQYFGPGTRLTVT.

This chain links TRBV5-5 with TRBJ2-7; TRBD2 matches 16 bases. Germline CDR1 reads SGHKS; CDR2 reads YYEKEE (reference sequence). This CDR3 comprises 13 residues. The CDR3 protein is CASSWGLAGGPLV. The DNA for the CDR3 is TGTGCCAGCAGCTGGGGACTAGCGGGAGGGCCGTTAGTC.

The genes are TRBV5-1 and TRBJ2-5; 12 positions match TRBD2. This CDR3 has 15 residues. Germline V gives CDR1 SGHRS, CDR2 YFSETQ. V dropped 0 bases and J dropped 5; count of bases not matched to a gene: 2. Here the CDR3 reads CASSLGLAGVETQYF. The CDR3 DNA sequence: TGCGCCAGCAGCTTGGGACTAGCGGGAGTCGAGACCCAGTACTTC.

This clone was seen just once. The chain has TRBV30 and TRBJ2-7; TRBD1 matches at 7 bases. This CDR3 contains 17 residues. The germline V gene encodes CDR1 GTSNPN and CDR2 SVGIG (reference sequence). V lost 1 base and J lost 4; bases outside the gene matches: 16. The CDR3 DNA follows: TGTGCCTGGAGTGGGTATAGGTCGGGACAGAGAGTTTACGAGCAGTACTTC. Translating it yields CAWSGYRSGQRVYEQYF.